This T cell receptor (beta chain) stems from a study of CD8+ T cells in alopecia areata. Study at large: Treated patients were given oral tofacitinib, which was dosed at 5 to 10 mg twice daily. Overall study findings and caveats: Many expanded lesional clones persisted in scalp and blood during tofacitinib.

RNA extraction was followed by reverse transcription into cDNA, which acted as the sequencing template. This table comes from immunoSEQ multiplex PCR, and its TCRdb copy is limited to in-frame clones, with some not included. The table shows 200,000 to 250,000 clones, with about 57% occurring only once. Regarding this clone: Antigen specificity is unknown.

Regarding treatment: oral pan-JAK inhibitor, 5-10 mg twice daily. The material was CD4+ T cells sorted from blood, obtained at week 4, from a patient treated with tofacitinib. The sequence came from a human donor with alopecia areata.

CDR3 sequence reads: CASSRQGSGSYEQYF. The CDR3 DNA sequence: TGTGCCAGCTCACGACAGGGGTCGGGCTCCTACGAGCAGTACTTC. The J gene is TRBJ2-7, the V gene TRBV18; 8 nucleotides align to TRBD1. The germline CDR1 and CDR2 sequences are KGHSH and LQKENI. This CDR3 region has 15 residues. With 4 bases clipped from V and 0 bases from J, the junction kept 5 bases outside the gene matches.